This TCR beta chain was retrieved from a study of T cells expressing NK-cell markers (TCRdb year 2020). Broadly, across the study: TCR beta-chain repertoires were profiled in sorted CD3+CD56+NKG2C+, CD3+CD56+NKG2C- and CD3+CD56-NKG2C+ T-cell subsets from several donors. Of the eight sequenced donors, seven were found to be HCMV-seropositive and one was found to be HCMV-seronegative. Randomly selected healthy volunteers, three men and five women, were used as the eight sequenced donors. Libraries were sequenced as 2 x 150 bp reads on Illumina HiSeq 2000/2500, MiSeq or NextSeq. Study-wide findings and limitations: For six donors, the dominant CD3+CD56+NKG2C+ clonotypes were among the top 10 CD8+ clonotypes and accounted for about 1.0-8% of CD8+ T cells. Those dominant clonotypes were again the most abundant among CD3+CD56-NKG2C+ cells in a handful of donors, at roughly 25-65%. It remained unclear whether the expanded NKG2C-expressing T cell clones were specific for HCMV antigens.

To determine HCMV serostatus, a commercial ELISA kit was used to detect HCMV-specific IgG in serum. Peripheral blood mononuclear cells were isolated from blood by Ficoll density gradient centrifugation. Its CDR3 holds 13 amino acids, cysteine through phenylalanine. The DNA is not on file. Sequences SGDLS (CDR1) and YYNGEE (CDR2) are obtained from the germline V gene. Sequencer: Illumina HiSeq 2000. TCR beta cDNA libraries were prepared using 5'RACE template switching, which introduced a universal primer site and unique molecular identifiers. Priming for cDNA synthesis came from the TCR beta constant segment, and two successive PCR amplification steps followed. Concerning the study's data processing: Reads were demultiplexed and grouped by UMI with MIGEC, and clonotypes were assembled and quantified with MiTCR. To exclude erroneous sequences, only TCR cDNA sequences supported by at least two reads were retained. Downstream repertoire analysis used the tcR package, and clonotypes were matched across fractions by CDR3 nucleotide sequence plus V segment. Antigen specificity was annotated against VDJdb with VDJmatch, allowing one amino acid substitution in CDR3. Reads reprocessed by TCRdb are summarized as one entry per CDR3 protein sequence, and DNA is absent. These V and J calls originate from TCRdb's pipeline instead of the authors' own analysis. This sample's clone table shows about 180,000 distinct CDR3 sequences. Together, the top ten hold 20% to 25% of the sample.

Remarks on this clonotype: It has no known antigen specificity.

Sample: blood T cells: a sorted CD56 or NKG2C T cell subset, CD4+ or CD8+ T cells, or bulk PBMC T cells (not recorded which). This TCR derives from a man aged 18-70 years in good health. The chain links TRBV9 with TRBJ1-1; the TCRdb call, TRBD1, lacks DNA for checking. The CDR3 corresponds to CASSEPGTVEAFF. The entire variable domain, with the stretches around the CDR3 drawn from the reference TRBV9 and TRBJ1-1 proteins, is DSGVTQTPKHLITATGQRVTLRCSPRSGDLSVYWYQQSLDQGLQFLIQYYNGEERAKGNILERFSAQQFPDLHSELNLSSLELGDSALYFCASSEPGTVEAFFGQGTRLTVV.